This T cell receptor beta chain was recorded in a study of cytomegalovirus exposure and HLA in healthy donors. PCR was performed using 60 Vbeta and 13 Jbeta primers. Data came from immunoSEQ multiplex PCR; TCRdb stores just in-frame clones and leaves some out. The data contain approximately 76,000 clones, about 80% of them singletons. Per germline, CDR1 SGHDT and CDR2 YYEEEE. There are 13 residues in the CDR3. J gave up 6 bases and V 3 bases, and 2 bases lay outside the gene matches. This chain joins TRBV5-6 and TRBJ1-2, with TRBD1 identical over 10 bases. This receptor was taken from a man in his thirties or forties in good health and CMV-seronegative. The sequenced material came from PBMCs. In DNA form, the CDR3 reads TGTGCCAGCAGCTGGGACAGGGGAGATGGCTACACCTTC. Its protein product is CASSWDRGDGYTF.